The 15 T cell receptor beta chains listed next were all sequenced from one sample in a study of early T cells in non-severe SARS-CoV-2 infection. MiXCR was run by TCRdb on the 5' RACE reads, yielding one entry per CDR3 protein. This table has around 84,000 distinct CDR3 sequences, 9.5% to 13% appearing once. Sequencing input: whole blood. The receptors shown here come from an adult who was a healthcare worker with PCR-confirmed SARS-CoV-2 infection or an uninfected control (not recorded which).

Ten or more counts support this clonotype. One end of the junction does not line up with germline, which may come from a read error. The V gene is TRBV29-1, the J gene TRBJ1-2; D gene unclear. The germline V gene encodes CDR1 SQVTM and CDR2 ANQGSEA. The CDR3 loop spans 13 amino acids. The CDR3 here is CSVEAREQTYNLF. The CDR3 DNA is TGCAGCGTTGAAGCCCGGGAACAGACCTATAACCTCTTC.

This clonotype has only a few counts. V is TRBV7-8 and J is TRBJ2-1; the D gene is possibly TRBD2 (6 bases). CDR3 length: 15 residues. Germline lookup yields CDR1 SGHVS and CDR2 FQNEAQ. V lost 3 bases, J lost 2 bases, and 11 bases lay in between. CDR3 sequence (DNA): TGTGCCAGCAGCTTGGGACTGGAAGCCTACAATGAGCAGTTCTTC. It yields the protein CASSLGLEAYNEQFF.

This clonotype was found many times. The V and J genes are TRBV29-1 and TRBJ2-2, with D possibly TRBD2 on 6 matching bases. With 5 bases removed from V and 6 bases from J, the gap between germline ends came to 10 bases. CDR1 SQVTM and CDR2 ANQGSEA come from the germline V gene. This CDR3 spans 12 amino acids. The CDR3 sequence is CSVWGVAGELFF. The CDR3 DNA reads TGCAGCGTTTGGGGGGTGGCCGGGGAGCTGTTTTTT.

This clonotype turned up a few times. The chain links TRBV3-1 to TRBJ2-1, with 7 positions matching TRBD2. The CDR3 covers 13 residues. Germline V gives CDR1 LGHDT, CDR2 YNNKEL (reference sequence). After removal of 8 bases from V and 9 bases from J, the junction contained 10 bases not matched to a gene. The CDR3 reads CASFQGGSGEQFF. The CDR3 DNA reads TGTGCCAGCTTTCAGGGCGGGAGTGGTGAGCAGTTCTTC.

In its sample, this clonotype was seen a few times. The chain employs TRBV5-6 and TRBJ1-5; D remains ambiguous. This CDR3 has 15 residues. V was shortened by 4 bases and J by 9 bases, with 20 bases between the two germline ends. Germline V gives CDR1 SGHDT, CDR2 YYEEEE. This chain's CDR3 is CASSTSRRGPGPQHF. For the CDR3, the DNA is TGTGCCAGCAGCACCTCTCGTCGAGGTCCGGGGCCCCAGCATTTT.

There are many counts of this clonotype. V gene TRBV5-6 combines with J gene TRBJ1-1; unclear D gene. V shed 4 bases and J shed 0 bases, with 10 bases lying between them. The CDR3 has 14 amino acids. Germline V CDR1 and CDR2: SGHDT, YYEEEE. CDR3 coding DNA: TGTGCCAGCAGCCTGGATTTGCTGAACACTGAAGCTTTCTTT. Translating gives CASSLDLLNTEAFF.

This clonotype appeared many times. CDR3 amino acids: CASSSLALSYEQYF. The CDR3 DNA reads TGTGCCAGCAGCTCCCTCGCTCTTTCCTACGAGCAGTACTTC. The chain is built from TRBV11-3 and TRBJ2-7, with D uncertain. CDR3 size: 14 residues. V lost 4 bases and J lost 1, with 11 bases in between. Germline CDR1 SGHNT, CDR2 YENEEA. The full variable domain, with the rest looked up from reference TRBV11-3 and TRBJ2-7, is EAGVVQSPRYKIIEKKQPVAFWCNPISGHNTLYWYLQNLGQGPELLIRYENEEAVDDSQLPKDRFSAERLKGVDSTLKIQPAELGDSAVYLCASSSLALSYEQYFGPGTRLTVT.

The rearrangement links TRBV20-1 to TRBJ2-5, with D tentatively TRBD1 or TRBD2 (5 bases each). This CDR3 region has 12 residues. The V and J ends lost 6 bases and 14 bases respectively, with 22 bases between them. Germline CDR1 and CDR2: DFQATT and SNEGSKA (reference sequence). CDR3: CSASPYGARPYF. The CDR3 coding sequence is TGCAGTGCCTCTCCTTACGGGGCAAGGCCTTACTTC.

The gene calls are TRBV6-6 and TRBJ2-1; TRBD2 is a possible D gene (6 bases). Trimming left V 2 bases short and J 3 bases short, with 14 bases between. The CDR3 has 16 residues. Germline V gene lookup returns CDR1 MNHNY and CDR2 SVGAGI (reference sequence). CDR3 loop: CASSYPPGRNYNEQFF. The CDR3 region has the DNA TGTGCCAGCAGTTACCCCCCGGGGAGGAACTACAATGAGCAGTTCTTC.

The chain uses TRBV18 and TRBJ2-7; D is possibly TRBD1 (5 bases). V was trimmed by 5 bases and J by 5 bases, leaving 19 bases between them. CDR3 length equals 15 residues. From germline, CDR1 is KGHSH and CDR2 LQKENI. CDR3 sequence reads: CASSSNAGLRDEQYF. The CDR3 DNA is TGTGCCAGCTCATCCAATGCTGGCCTCAGGGACGAGCAGTACTTC.

V and J are TRBV6-1 and TRBJ2-2, with D hard to call. The V end was cut by 4 bases, the J end by 2 bases, with 14 bases between. CDR3 length: 16 residues. Per the germline V gene, CDR1 is MNHNS and CDR2 is SASEGT. CDR3 nucleotides: TGTGCCAGCAGTGTACGCGGACCCTCTAACACCGGGGAGCTGTTTTTT. Its translation is CASSVRGPSNTGELFF.

Ten or more counts support this clonotype. V gene TRBV10-1 combines with J gene TRBJ2-7; a weak D match, TRBD1 (6 bases). V lost 5 bases, J lost 0 bases, and 8 bases lay in between. CDR1 and CDR2 (germline): WNHNN, SYGVQD (reference sequence). CDR3 size: 13 residues. CDR3 amino acids: CASSRDISYEQYF. The CDR3 DNA reads as TGCGCCAGCAGTAGGGACATCTCCTACGAGCAGTACTTC.

The chain joins TRBV4-1 to TRBJ2-3, with 15 nucleotides matching TRBD2. The CDR3 spans 16 residues. Germline-derived CDR1 and CDR2 are MGHRA and YSYEKL. Germline trimming cut 4 bases from V and 5 bases from J; bases unmatched to any gene: 4. The chain's CDR3 is CASSLGTSGGQDTQYF. DNA of the CDR3: TGCGCCAGCAGCCTCGGGACTAGCGGGGGGCAAGATACGCAGTATTTT.

V gene TRBV5-1 combines with J gene TRBJ2-3, with D perhaps matching TRBD1 (6 bases). V gave up 4 bases and J gave up 8 bases, with 23 bases separating them. CDR1 and CDR2 (germline): SGHRS, YFSETQ. This CDR3 region has 16 residues. The CDR3 spells CASSPYRVPGEGTQYF. CDR3 bases: TGCGCCAGCAGCCCCTACAGGGTCCCCGGGGAAGGTACGCAGTATTTT.

This clonotype was seen at least ten times. The chain is built from TRBV29-1 and TRBJ1-1; 7 bases line up with TRBD1. Germline values: CDR1 SQVTM, CDR2 ANQGSEA. Trimming took 7 bases from V and 0 from J; bases not matched to a gene: 5. The CDR3 runs to 13 residues. The CDR3 here is CSALTGVNTEAFF. The CDR3 bases are TGCAGCGCATTAACAGGGGTGAACACTGAAGCTTTCTTT.